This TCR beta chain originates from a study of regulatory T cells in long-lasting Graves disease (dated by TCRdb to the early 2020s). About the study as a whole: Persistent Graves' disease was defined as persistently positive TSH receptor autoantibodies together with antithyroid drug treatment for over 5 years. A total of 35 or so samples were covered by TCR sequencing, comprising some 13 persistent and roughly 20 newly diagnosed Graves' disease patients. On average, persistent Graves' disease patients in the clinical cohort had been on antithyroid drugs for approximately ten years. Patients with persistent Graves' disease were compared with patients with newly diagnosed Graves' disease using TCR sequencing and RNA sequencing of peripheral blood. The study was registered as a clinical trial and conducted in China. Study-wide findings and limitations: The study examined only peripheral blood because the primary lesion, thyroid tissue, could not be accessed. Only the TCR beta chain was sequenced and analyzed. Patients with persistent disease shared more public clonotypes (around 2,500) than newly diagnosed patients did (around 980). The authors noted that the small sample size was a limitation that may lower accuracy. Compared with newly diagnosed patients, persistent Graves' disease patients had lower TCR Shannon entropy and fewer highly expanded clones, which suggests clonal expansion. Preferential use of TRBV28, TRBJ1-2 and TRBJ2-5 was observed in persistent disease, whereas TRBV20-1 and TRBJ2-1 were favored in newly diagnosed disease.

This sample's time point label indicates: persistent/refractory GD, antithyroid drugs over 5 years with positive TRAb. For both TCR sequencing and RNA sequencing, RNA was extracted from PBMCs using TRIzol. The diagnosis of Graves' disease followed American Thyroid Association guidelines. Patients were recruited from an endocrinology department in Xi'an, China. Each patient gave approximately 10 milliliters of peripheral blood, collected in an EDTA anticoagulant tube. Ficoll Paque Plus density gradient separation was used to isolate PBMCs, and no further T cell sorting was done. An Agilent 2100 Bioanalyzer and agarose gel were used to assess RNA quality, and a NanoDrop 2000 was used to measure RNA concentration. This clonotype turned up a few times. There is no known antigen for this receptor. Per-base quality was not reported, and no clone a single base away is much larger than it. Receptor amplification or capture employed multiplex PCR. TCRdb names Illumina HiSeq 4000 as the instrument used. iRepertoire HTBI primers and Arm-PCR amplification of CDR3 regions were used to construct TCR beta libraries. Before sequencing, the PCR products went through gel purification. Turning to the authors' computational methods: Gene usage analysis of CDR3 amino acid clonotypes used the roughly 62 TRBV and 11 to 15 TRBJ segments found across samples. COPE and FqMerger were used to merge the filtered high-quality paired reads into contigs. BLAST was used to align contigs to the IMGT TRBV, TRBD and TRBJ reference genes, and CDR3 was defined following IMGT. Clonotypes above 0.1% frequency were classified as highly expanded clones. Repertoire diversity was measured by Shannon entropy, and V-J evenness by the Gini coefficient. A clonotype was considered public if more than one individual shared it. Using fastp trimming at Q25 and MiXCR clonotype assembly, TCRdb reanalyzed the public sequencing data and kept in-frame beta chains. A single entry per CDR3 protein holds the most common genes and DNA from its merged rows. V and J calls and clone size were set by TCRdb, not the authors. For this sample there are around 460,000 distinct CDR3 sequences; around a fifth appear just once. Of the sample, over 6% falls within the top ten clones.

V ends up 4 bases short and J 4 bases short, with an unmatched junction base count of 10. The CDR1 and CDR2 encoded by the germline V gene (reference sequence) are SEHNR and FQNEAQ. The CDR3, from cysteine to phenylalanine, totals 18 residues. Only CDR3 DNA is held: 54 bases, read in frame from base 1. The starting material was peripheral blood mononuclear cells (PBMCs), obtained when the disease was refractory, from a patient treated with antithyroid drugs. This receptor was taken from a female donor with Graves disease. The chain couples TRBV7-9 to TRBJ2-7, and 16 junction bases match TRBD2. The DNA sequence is TGTGCCAGCAGCTGGGGACTAGCGGGAGGGGCGGCTGGGTACGAGCAGTACTTC. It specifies CASSWGLAGGAAGYEQYF.